This TCR beta chain comes out of a study of Graves' ophthalmopathy and Graves' hyperthyroidism. As the template, RNA transcripts were used to amplify TCR beta CDR3 regions. RT-PCR was first run with HTBI primers, then multiplex PCR in a second round. Each CDR3 protein is one row after TCRdb ran MiXCR on the multiplex PCR reads. Seen here are hundreds of thousands of distinct CDR3 sequences, more than 20% observed once, and the top ten hold approximately 3%. This clonotype was observed many times. The germline V and J ends were trimmed by 2 bases and 4 bases, with 14 bases remaining between them. This CDR3 contains 15 residues. Germline CDR1 SGHAT, CDR2 FQNNGV.

This receptor was identified in a young woman with stable Graves' hyperthyroidism. Sequences were obtained from peripheral blood. This rearrangement joins TRBV11-2 to TRBJ2-5, with a weak D call TRBD1 (6 bases). The CDR3 coding sequence is TGTGCCAGCAGCTTATGGGGGCCTGGGAGAGAGACCCAGTACTTC. Its translation is CASSLWGPGRETQYF.